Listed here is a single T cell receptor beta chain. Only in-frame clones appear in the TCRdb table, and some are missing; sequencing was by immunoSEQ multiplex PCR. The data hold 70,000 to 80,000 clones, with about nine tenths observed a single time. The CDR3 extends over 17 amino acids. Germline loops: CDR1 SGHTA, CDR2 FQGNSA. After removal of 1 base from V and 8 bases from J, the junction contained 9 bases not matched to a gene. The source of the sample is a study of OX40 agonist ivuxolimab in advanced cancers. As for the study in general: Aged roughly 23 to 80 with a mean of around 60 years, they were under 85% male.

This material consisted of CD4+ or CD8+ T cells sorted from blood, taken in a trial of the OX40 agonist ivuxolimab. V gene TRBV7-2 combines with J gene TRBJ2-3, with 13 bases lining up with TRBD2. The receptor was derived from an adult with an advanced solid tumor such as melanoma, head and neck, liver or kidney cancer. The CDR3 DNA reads TGTGCCAGCAGCTTAGTGGCGACTAGCGGGAGGATAGGTACGCAGTATTTT. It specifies CASSLVATSGRIGTQYF. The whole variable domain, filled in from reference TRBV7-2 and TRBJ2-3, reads GAGVSQSPSNKVTEKGKDVELRCDPISGHTALYWYRQSLGQGLEFLIYFQGNSAPDKSGLPSDRFSAERTGGSVSTLTIQRTQQEDSAVYLCASSLVATSGRIGTQYFGPGTRLTVL.